Shown below are 2 T cell receptor beta chains from a single sample sequenced in a study of beta chain features in type 1 diabetes. Study-wide results and caveats: Patients with Type 1 diabetes showed moderately but significantly shorter TCRB CDR3s in all four CD4+ subsets.

These receptors' targets are unknown. Isolated RNA was reverse transcribed in full, so expressed TCRB transcripts were sequenced. TCRdb's table, derived via immunoSEQ multiplex PCR, lists solely in-frame clones and lacks some. The sample carries about 160,000 clones, less than 10% recorded once. The sequenced material came from central memory CD4+ T cells from blood. These TCRs come from a man aged 18 to 30 with type 1 diabetes.

The gene calls are TRBV30 and TRBJ1-1; D remains unclear. This CDR3 is 14 amino acids long. Trimming pared 4 bases from V and 1 base from J, leaving 13 bases between. Per germline, CDR1 GTSNPN and CDR2 SVGIG (reference sequence). The CDR3 nucleotides are TGTGCCTGGAAGTTGCTCCCGGGGAACACTGAAGCTTTCTTT. Translation: CAWKLLPGNTEAFF. Looking up the rest from reference TRBV30 and TRBJ1-1 gives the full variable domain: SQTIHQWPATLVQPVGSPLSLECTVEGTSNPNLYWYRQAAGRGLQLLFYSVGIGQISSEVPQNLSASRPQDRQFILSSKKLLLSDSGFYLCAWKLLPGNTEAFFGQGTRLTVV.

This clone has only a few counts. The rearrangement joins TRBV2 to TRBJ2-7; weak D call: TRBD1 (6 bases). Germline V gene sequence: CDR1 SNHLY, CDR2 FYNNEI. Trimming stripped 8 bases from V and 0 bases from J, with 14 bases between. This CDR3 has 14 amino acids. The CDR3 sequence is CASERDKNSYEQYF. The CDR3 DNA is TGTGCCAGCGAGAGGGACAAGAACTCCTACGAGCAGTACTTC.